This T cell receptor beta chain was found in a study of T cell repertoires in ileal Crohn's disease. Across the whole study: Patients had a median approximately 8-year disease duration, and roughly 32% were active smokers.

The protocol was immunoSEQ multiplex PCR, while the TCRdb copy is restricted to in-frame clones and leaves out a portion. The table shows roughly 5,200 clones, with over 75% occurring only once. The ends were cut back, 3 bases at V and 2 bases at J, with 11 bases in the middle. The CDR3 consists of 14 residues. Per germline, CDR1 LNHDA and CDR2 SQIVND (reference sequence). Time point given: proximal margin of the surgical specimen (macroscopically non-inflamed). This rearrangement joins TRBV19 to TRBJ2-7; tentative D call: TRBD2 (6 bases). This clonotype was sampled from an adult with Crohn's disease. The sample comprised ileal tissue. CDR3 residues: CASSIGGTTYEQYF. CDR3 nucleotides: TGTGCCAGTAGTATCGGCGGGACCACCTACGAGCAGTACTTC. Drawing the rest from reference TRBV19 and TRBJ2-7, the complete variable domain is DGGITQSPKYLFRKEGQNVTLSCEQNLNHDAMYWYRQDPGQGLRLIYYSQIVNDFQKGDIAEGYSVSREKKESFPLTVTSAQKNPTAFYLCASSIGGTTYEQYFGPGTRLTVT.